Sequencing of this T cell receptor (beta chain) was carried out in a study of patients and donors after allogeneic stem cell transplantation. The CDR3 is 17 residues long. V shed 5 bases and J shed 10 bases, with 24 bases lying between them. CDR1 SGHVS and CDR2 FQNEAQ come from the germline V gene. TCRdb analysed the RT-PCR reads with MiXCR anew, one entry per CDR3 protein. This repertoire shows about 57,000 distinct CDR3 sequences, approximately 12% found once; its top ten account for around 32%. The source of this sequence is a human donor who was either an allogeneic HSCT recipient or a stem cell or donor lymphocyte infusion donor (not recorded which). It is not recorded whose cells these are; they may come from a transplant donor. The chain links TRBV7-8 to TRBJ1-6; D may be TRBD1 (5 bases). Sequenced sample: blood, either unsorted or a sorted T cell fraction (not recorded which). This CDR3 is CASSGTGLGVWRSPLHF. The CDR3 DNA reads as TGTGCCAGCAGCGGGACGGGGTTGGGCGTTTGGAGGTCACCCCTCCACTTT. The whole variable domain, filled in from reference TRBV7-8 and TRBJ1-6, reads GAGVSQSPRYKVAKRGQDVALRCDPISGHVSLFWYQQALGQGPEFLTYFQNEAQLDKSGLPSDRFFAERPEGSVSTLKIQRTQQEDSAVYLCASSGTGLGVWRSPLHFGNGTRLTVT.